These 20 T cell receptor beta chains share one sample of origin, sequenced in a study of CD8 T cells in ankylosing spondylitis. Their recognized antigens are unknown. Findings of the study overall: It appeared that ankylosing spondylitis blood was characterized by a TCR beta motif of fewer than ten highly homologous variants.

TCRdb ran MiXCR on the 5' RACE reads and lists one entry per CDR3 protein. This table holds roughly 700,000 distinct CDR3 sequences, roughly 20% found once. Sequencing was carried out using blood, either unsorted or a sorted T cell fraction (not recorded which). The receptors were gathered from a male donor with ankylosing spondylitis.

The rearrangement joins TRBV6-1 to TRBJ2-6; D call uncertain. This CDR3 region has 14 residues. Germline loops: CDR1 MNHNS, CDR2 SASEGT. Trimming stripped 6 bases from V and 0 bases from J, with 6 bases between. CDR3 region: CASSDISGANVLTF. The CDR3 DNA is TGTGCCAGCAGCGATATCTCTGGGGCCAACGTCCTGACTTTC.

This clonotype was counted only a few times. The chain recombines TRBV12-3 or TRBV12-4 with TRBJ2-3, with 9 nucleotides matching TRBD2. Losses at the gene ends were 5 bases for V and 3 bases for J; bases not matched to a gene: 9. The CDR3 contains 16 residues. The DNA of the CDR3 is TGTGCCAGCAGTCGTGCTATGAGCGGGGGGACAGATACGCAGTATTTT. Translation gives CASSRAMSGGTDTQYF.

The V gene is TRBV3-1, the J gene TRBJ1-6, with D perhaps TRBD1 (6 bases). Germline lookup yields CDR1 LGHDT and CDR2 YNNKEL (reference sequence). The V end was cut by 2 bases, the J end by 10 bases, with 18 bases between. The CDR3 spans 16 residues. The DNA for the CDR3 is TGTGCCAGCAGCCAAAACACAGGGTCAAGTAGGTCACCCCTCCACTTT. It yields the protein CASSQNTGSSRSPLHF. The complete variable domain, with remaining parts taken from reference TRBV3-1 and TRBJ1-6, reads DTAVSQTPKYLVTQMGNDKSIKCEQNLGHDTMYWYKQDSKKFLKIMFSYNNKELIINETVPNRFSPKSPDKAHLNLHINSLELGDSAVYFCASSQNTGSSRSPLHFGNGTRLTVT.

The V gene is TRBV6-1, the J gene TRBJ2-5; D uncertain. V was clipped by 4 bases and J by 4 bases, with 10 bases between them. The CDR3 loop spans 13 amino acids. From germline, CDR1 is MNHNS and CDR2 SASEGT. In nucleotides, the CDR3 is TGTGCCAGCAGTGGCCGACCTACAGAGACCCAGTACTTC. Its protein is CASSGRPTETQYF.

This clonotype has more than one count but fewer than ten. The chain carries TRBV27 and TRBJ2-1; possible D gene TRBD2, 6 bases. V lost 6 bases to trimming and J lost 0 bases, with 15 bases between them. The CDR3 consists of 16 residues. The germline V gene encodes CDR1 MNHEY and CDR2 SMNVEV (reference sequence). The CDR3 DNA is TGTGCCAGCAGCGCCGGGACTTCTCACTCCTACAATGAGCAGTTCTTC. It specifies CASSAGTSHSYNEQFF.

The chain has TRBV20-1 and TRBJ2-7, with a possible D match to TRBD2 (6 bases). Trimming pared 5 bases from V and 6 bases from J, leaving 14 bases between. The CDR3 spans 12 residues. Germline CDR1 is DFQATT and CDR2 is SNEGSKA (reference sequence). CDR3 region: CSASDGSPEQYF. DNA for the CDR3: TGCAGTGCTTCCGACGGGAGCCCCGAGCAGTACTTC.

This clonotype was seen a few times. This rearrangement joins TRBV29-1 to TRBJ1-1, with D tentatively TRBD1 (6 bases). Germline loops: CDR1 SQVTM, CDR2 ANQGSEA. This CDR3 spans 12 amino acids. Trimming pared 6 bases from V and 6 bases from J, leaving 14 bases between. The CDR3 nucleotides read TGCAGCGTCGAGGGGGGGTCCGCTGAAGCTTTCTTT. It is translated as CSVEGGSAEAFF.

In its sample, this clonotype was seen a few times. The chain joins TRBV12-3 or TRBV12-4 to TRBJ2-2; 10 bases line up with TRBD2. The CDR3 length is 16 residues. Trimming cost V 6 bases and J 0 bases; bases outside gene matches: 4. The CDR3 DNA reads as TGTGCCAGCAGCGCCGGACTAGCGGCGAACACCGGGGAGCTGTTTTTT. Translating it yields CASSAGLAANTGELFF.

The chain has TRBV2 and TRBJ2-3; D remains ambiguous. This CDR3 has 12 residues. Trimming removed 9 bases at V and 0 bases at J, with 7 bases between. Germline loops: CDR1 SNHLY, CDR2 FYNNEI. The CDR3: CARVRSTDTQYF. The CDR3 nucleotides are TGTGCCAGAGTTCGGAGCACAGATACGCAGTATTTT.

CDR3 residues: CASSLRVTSPHEQFF. As DNA, the CDR3 is TGTGCCAGCAGCTTAAGGGTAACTAGTCCCCATGAGCAGTTCTTC. V and J are TRBV13 and TRBJ2-1; D perhaps matches TRBD2 (5 bases). V was cut by 2 bases and J by 8 bases, with 16 bases left in between. The CDR3 loop spans 15 amino acids. Germline CDR1 and CDR2: PRHDT and FYEKMQ (reference sequence).

CDR3 DNA: TGCGCCAGCACCATAGACAGCAACAGCTACAATGAGCAGTTCTTC. Protein product: CASTIDSNSYNEQFF. The chain combines TRBV5-1 with TRBJ2-1; tentatively, D is TRBD1 (5 bases). V lost 6 bases, J lost 3 bases, and 16 bases lay in between. From germline, CDR1 is SGHRS and CDR2 YFSETQ. The CDR3 covers 15 residues.

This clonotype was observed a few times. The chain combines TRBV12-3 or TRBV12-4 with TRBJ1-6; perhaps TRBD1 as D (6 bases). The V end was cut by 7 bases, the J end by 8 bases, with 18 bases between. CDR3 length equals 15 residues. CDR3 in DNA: TGTGCCAGCACCCTTTCCGACAGGAGCCATTCACCCCTCCACTTT. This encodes CASTLSDRSHSPLHF.

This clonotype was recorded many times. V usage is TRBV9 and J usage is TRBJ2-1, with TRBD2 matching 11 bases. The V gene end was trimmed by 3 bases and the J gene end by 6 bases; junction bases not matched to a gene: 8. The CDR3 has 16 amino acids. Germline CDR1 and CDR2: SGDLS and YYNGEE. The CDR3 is CASSALGGLAVNEQFF. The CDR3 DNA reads TGTGCCAGCAGCGCCCTAGGGGGACTAGCGGTCAATGAGCAGTTCTTC.

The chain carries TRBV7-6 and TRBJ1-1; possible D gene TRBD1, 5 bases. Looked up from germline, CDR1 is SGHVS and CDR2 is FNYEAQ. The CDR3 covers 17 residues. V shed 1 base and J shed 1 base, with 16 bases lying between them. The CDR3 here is CASSLGGVWQWNTEAFF. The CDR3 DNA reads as TGTGCCAGCAGCTTAGGGGGCGTTTGGCAATGGAACACTGAAGCTTTCTTT.

The CDR3: CSAKTGRETQYF. The CDR3 coding sequence is TGCAGTGCCAAGACAGGGCGGGAGACCCAGTACTTC. This chain connects TRBV20-1 to TRBJ2-5, with 7 bases identical to TRBD1. V trimming: 6 bases; J trimming: 5 bases; junction bases outside the gene matches: 6. The germline CDR1 and CDR2 sequences are DFQATT and SNEGSKA (reference sequence). The CDR3 contains 12 residues.

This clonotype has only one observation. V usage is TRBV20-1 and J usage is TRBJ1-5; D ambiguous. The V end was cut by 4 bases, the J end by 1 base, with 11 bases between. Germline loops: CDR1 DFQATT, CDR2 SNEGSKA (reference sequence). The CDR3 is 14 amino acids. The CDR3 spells CSAIGGGSNQPQHF. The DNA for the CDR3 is TGCAGTGCTATAGGCGGAGGGAGCAATCAGCCCCAGCATTTT.

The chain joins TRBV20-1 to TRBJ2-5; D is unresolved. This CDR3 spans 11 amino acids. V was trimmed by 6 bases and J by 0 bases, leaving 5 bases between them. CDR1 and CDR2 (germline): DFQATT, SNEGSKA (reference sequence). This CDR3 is CSATYQETQYF. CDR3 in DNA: TGCAGTGCCACGTACCAAGAGACCCAGTACTTC.

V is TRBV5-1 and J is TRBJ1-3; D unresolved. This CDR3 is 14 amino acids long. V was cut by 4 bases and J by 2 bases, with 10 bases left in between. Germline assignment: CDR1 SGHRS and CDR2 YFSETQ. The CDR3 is CASSDGAPGNTIYF. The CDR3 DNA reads TGCGCCAGCAGCGACGGAGCTCCTGGAAACACCATATATTTT.

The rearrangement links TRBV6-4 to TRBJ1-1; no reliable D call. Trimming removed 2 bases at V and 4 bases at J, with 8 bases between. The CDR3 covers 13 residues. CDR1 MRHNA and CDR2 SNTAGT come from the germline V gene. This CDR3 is CASSDGPGTEAFF. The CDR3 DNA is TGTGCCAGCAGTGACGGGCCCGGCACTGAAGCTTTCTTT.

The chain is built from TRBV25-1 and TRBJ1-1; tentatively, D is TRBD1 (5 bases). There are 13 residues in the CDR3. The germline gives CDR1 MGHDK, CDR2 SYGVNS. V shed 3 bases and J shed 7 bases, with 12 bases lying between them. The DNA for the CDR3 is TGTGCCAGCAGTGAGCCTACAGGCATTGAAGCTTTCTTT. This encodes CASSEPTGIEAFF.